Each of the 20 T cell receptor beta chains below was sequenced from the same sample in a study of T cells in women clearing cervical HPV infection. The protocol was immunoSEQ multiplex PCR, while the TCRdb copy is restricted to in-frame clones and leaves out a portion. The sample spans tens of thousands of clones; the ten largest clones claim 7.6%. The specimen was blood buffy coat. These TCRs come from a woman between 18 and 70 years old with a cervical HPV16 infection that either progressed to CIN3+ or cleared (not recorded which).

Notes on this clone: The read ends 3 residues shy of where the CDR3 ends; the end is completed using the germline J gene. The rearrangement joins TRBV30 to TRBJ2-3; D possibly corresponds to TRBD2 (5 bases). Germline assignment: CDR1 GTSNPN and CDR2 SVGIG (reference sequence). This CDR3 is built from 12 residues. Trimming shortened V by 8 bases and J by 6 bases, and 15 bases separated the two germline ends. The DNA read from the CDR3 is TGTGCCCTACGTCCGGGGATGGATACG. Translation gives CALRPGMDT. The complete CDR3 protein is CALRPGMDTQYF.

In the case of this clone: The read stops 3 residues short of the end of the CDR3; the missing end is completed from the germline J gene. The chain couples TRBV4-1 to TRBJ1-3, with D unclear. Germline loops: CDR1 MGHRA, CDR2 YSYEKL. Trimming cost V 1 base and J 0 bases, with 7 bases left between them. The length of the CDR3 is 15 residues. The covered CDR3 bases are TGCGCCAGCAGCCAAGTCCTCTTCTCTGGAAACACC. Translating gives CASSQVLFSGNT. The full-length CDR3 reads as CASSQVLFSGNTIYF.

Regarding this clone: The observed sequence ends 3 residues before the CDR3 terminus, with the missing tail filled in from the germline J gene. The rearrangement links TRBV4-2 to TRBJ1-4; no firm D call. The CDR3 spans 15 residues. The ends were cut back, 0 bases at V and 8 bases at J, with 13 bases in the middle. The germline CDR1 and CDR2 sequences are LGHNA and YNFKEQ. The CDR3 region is CASSQEGGYGEKLFF. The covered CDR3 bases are TGTGCCAGCAGCCAAGAAGGAGGGTATGGGGAAAAA.

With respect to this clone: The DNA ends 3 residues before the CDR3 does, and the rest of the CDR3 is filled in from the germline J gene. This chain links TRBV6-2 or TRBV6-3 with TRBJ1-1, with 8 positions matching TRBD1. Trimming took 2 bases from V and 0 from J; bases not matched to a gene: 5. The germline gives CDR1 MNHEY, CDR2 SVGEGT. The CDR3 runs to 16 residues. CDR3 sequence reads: CASSYPRGPLNTEAFF. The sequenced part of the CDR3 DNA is TGTGCCAGCAGTTACCCCAGGGGGCCCCTGAACACTGAA.

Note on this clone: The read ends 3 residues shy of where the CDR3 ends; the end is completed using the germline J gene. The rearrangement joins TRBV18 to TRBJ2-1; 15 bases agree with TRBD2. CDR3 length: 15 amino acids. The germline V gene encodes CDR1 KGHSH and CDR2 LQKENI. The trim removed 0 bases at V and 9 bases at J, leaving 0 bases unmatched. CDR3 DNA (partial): TGTGCCAGCTCACCACCGGGACTAGCGGGGGGTGAG. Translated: CASSPPGLAGGE. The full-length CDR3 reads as CASSPPGLAGGEQFF.

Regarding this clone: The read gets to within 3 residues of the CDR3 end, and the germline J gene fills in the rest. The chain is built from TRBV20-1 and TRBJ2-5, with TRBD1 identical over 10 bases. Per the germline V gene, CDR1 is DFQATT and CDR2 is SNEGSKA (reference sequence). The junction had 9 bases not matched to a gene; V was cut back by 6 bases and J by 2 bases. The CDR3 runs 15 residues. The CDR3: CSAPPADRGQETQYF. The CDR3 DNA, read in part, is TGCAGTGCCCCACCTGCGGACAGGGGGCAAGAGACC.

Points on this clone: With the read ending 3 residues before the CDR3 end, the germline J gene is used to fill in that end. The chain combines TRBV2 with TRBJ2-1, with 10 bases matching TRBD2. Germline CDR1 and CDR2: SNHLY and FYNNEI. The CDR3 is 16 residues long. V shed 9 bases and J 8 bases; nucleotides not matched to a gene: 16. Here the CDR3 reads CASILSGLAGADEQFF. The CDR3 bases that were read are TGTGCCAGTATACTATCAGGCCTAGCGGGGGCCGATGAG.

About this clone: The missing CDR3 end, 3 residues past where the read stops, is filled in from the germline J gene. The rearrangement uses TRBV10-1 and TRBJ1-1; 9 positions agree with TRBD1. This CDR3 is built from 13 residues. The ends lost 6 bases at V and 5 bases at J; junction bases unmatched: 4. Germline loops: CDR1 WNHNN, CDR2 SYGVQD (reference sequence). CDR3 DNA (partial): TGCGCCAGCAGAAGGACAGGGGAGACTGAA. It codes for CASRRTGETE. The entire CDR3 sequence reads CASRRTGETEAFF.

The CDR3 spells CASSIVQVSNQPQHF. The part of the CDR3 DNA that was read is TGTGCCAGTAGTATAGTCCAGGTATCAAATCAGCCC. The V call is TRBV19, the J call TRBJ1-5; D gene ambiguous. The read comes to an end 3 residues before the CDR3 does, leaving the germline J gene to fill in the end. The ends were cut back, 1 base at V and 4 bases at J, with 11 bases in the middle. Per germline, CDR1 LNHDA and CDR2 SQIVND (reference sequence). The CDR3 length is 15 residues.

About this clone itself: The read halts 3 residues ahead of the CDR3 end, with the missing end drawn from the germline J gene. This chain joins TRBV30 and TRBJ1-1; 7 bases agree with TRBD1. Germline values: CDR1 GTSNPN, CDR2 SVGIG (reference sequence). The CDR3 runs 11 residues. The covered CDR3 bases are TGTGCCTGGACGCCGGACAGGTGG. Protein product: CAWTPDRW. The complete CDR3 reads CAWTPDRWAFF.

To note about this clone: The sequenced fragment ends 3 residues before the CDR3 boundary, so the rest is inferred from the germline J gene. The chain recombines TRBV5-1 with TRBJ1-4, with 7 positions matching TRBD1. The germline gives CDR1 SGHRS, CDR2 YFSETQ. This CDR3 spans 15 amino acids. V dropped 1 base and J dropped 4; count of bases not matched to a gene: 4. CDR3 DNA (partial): TGCGCCAGCAGCTTGTTGGGACAGCTTAATGAAAAA. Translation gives CASSLLGQLNEK. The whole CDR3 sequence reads CASSLLGQLNEKLFF.

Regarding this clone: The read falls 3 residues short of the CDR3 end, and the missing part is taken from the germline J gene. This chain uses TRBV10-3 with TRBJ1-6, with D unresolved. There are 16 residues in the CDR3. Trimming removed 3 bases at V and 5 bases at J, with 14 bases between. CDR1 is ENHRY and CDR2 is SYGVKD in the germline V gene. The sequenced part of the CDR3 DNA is TGTGCCATCAGTGATAGCGGTTTCCGAGATAATTCACCC. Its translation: CAISDSGFRDNSP. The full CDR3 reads CAISDSGFRDNSPLHF.

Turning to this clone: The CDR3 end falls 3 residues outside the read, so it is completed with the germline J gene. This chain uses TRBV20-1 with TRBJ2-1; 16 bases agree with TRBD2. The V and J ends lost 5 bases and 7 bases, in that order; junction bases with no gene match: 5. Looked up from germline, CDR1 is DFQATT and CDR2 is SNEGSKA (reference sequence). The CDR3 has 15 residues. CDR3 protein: CSAGTSGRAYNEQFF. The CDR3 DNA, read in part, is TGCAGTGCTGGGACTAGCGGGAGGGCATATAATGAG.

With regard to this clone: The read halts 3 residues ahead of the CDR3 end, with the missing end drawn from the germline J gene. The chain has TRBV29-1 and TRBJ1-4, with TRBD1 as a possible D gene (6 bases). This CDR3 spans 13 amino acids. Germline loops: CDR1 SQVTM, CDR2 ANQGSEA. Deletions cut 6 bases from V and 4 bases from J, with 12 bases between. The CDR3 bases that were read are TGCAGCGTGATACAGGGTATTAATGAAAAA. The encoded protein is CSVIQGINEK. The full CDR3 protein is CSVIQGINEKLFF.

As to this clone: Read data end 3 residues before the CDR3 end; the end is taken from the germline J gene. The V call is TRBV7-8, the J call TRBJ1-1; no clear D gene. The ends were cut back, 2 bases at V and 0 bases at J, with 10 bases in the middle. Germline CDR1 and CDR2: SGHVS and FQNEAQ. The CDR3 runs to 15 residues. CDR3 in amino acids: CASSLSAAMNTEAFF. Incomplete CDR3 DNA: TGTGCCAGCAGCTTATCGGCAGCGATGAACACTGAA.

Incomplete CDR3 DNA: TGTGCCAGCAGCCCGACCGGGACAGGGTGGAATGAG. It is translated as CASSPTGTGWNE. The CDR3 in its entirety is CASSPTGTGWNEQFF. The chain recombines TRBV7-9 with TRBJ2-1; 9 nucleotides match TRBD1. Coverage ceases 3 residues before the CDR3 finishes, and the germline J gene fills in the end. V lost 5 bases, J lost 7 bases, and 9 bases stayed unmatched. The germline V gene encodes CDR1 SEHNR and CDR2 FQNEAQ (reference sequence). The length of the CDR3 is 15 residues.

The CDR3 bases that were read are TGCAGTGCTAGACTCGGACAGGGACCAGATACG. Its protein product is CSARLGQGPDT. The CDR3 in its entirety is CSARLGQGPDTQYF. J is TRBJ2-3 and V is TRBV20-1; 8 bases align to TRBD1. The DNA ends 3 residues before the CDR3 does, and the rest of the CDR3 is filled in from the germline J gene. The CDR3 runs to 14 residues. Germline-derived CDR1 and CDR2 are DFQATT and SNEGSKA (reference sequence). The V segment lost 2 bases and the J segment 4 bases; nucleotides outside the gene matches: 5.

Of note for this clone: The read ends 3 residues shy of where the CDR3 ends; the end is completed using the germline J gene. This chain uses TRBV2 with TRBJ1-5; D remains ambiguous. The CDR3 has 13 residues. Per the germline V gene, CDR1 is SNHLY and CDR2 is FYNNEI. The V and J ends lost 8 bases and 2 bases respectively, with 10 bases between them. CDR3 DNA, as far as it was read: TGTGCCAGCGTGATCGCGGGCAATCAGCCC. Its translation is CASVIAGNQP. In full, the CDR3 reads CASVIAGNQPQHF.

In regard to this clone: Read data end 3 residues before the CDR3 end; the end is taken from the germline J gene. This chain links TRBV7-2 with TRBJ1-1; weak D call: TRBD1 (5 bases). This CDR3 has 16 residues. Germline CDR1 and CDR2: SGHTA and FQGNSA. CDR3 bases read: TGTGCAAGTCGCTTAGCTACCGGGGGTTCGGATACTGAA. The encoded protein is CASRLATGGSDTE. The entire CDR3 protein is CASRLATGGSDTEAFF.

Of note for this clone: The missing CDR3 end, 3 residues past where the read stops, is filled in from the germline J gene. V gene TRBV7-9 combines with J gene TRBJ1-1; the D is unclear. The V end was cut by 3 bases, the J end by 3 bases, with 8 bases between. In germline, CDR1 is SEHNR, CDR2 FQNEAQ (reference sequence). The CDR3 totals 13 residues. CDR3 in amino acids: CASSLGVDTEAFF. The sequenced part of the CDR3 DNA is TGTGCCAGCAGCTTGGGCGTGGACACTGAA.